One TCR beta chain is described in this entry. What it binds is unknown. This sample is part of a study of Ad26.COV2.S vaccination and SARS-CoV-2 variants. About the research overall: Participants got Ad26.COV2.S intramuscularly, once or twice 56 days apart. Study observations and caveats: Vaccinated individuals (as opposed to placebo recipients) had higher spike-specific TCR breadth.

The data were produced by immunoSEQ multiplex PCR, yet TCRdb's version contains in-frame clones alone and is incomplete. The data hold about 480,000 clones, with approximately 88% observed a single time. Treatment meaning: over 15 received Ad26.COV2.S at low or high dose, single or two shots; 5 received placebo; per-sample allocation not given. Sampling was performed 63 days after the first vaccine or placebo injection. The CDR3 is 19 amino acids. Trimming removed 4 bases from V and 0 bases from J; junction bases left unmatched: 15. The germline V gene encodes CDR1 SGHRS and CDR2 YFSETQ. This specimen consisted of peripheral blood, obtained in a trial of Ad26.COV2.S vaccine versus placebo. The chain employs TRBV5-1 and TRBJ2-4; 8 positions agree with TRBD1. The receptor comes from a person aged 18-65 years who received the Ad26.COV2.S COVID-19 vaccine or a placebo. CDR3 in amino acids: CASSTGQGQGILAKNIQYF. The CDR3 nucleotides are TGCGCCAGCAGCACAGGACAAGGACAGGGAATCTTAGCCAAAAACATTCAGTACTTC.